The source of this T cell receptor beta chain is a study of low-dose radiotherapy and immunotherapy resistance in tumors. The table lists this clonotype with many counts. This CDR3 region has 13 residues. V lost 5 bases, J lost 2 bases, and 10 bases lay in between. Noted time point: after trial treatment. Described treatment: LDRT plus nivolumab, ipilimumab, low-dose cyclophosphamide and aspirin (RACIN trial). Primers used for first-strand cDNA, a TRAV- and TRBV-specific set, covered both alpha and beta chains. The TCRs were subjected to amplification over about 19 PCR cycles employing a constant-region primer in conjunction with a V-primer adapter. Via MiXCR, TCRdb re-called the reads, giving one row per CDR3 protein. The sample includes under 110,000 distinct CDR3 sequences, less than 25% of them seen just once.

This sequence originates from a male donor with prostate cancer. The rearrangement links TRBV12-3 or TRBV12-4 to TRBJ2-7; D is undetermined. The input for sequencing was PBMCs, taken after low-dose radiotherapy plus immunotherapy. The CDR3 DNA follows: TGTGCCAGCAGTAACACGGGCGCCTACGAGCAGTACTTC. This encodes CASSNTGAYEQYF.